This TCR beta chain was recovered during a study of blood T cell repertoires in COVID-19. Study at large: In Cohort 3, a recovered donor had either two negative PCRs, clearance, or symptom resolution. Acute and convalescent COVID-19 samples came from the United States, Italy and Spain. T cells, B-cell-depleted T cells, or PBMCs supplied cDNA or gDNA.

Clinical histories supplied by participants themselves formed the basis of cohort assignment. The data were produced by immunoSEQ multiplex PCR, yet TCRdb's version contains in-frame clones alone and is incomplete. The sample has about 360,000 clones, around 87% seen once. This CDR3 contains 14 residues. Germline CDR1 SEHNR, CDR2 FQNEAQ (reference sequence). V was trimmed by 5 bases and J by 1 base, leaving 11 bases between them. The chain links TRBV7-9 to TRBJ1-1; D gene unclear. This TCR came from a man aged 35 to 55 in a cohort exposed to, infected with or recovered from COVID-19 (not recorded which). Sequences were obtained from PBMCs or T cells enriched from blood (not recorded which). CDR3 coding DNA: TGTGCCAGCAGCCCGGTGTATCGGAACACTGAAGCTTTCTTT. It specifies CASSPVYRNTEAFF.